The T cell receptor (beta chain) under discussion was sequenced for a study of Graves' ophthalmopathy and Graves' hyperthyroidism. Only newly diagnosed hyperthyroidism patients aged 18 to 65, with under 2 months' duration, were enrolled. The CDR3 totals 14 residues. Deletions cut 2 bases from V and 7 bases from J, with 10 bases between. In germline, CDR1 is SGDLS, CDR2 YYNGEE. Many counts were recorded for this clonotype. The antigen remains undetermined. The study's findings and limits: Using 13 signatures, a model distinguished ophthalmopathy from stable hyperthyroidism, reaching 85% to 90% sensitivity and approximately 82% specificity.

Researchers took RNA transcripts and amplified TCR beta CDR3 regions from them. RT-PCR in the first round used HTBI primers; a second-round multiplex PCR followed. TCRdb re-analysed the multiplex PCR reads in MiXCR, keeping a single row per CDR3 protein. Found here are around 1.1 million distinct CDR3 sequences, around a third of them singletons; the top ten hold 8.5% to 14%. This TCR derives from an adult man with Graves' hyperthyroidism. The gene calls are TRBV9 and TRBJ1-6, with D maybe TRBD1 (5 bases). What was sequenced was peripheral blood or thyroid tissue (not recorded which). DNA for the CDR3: TGTGCCAGCAGCGTGGCAGGGCCGAATTCACCCCTCCACTTT. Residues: CASSVAGPNSPLHF.